This T cell receptor (beta chain) was captured in a study of T-cell reconstitution after alpha-beta-depleted transplantation in children (dated by TCRdb to the mid-2010s). About the study as a whole: Using TCR repertoire profiling, the study followed T-cell immune reconstitution in a quantitative way in children after TCRalphabeta/CD19-depleted allogeneic hematopoietic cell transplantation. The study at large found these results: The frequencies of hyperexpanded clones fell over the following months, and after one year, T-cell counts and TCRbeta diversity were mostly attributed to newly produced T cells. In some patients, the high TCRbeta diversity seen at day 60 was put down to recipient T cells and intrathymic progenitors that had survived conditioning. About two months after transplant, the apparently early recovery of alphabetaT-cell counts reportedly depended on just several hundred clones that had expanded rapidly and came from non-depleted graft cells.

The library relied on PCR. The sample was run on an Illumina HiSeq 2500. TCR library preparation used molecular barcoding, with unique molecular identifiers applied to normalize quantification of the TCRbeta repertoire. TCRdb ran its own pipeline on the public reads, namely fastp trimming at Q25 and MiXCR clone calling, and kept in-frame beta chains. Each CDR3 protein appears once, grouped with its most common genes and DNA. This sample comprises hundreds of thousands of distinct CDR3 sequences, 15% to 20% of them detected only once. The top ten clones comprise less than 30% of the sample. In the germline V gene (reference sequence), CDR1 corresponds to SGHKS and CDR2 to YYEKEE. From cysteine to phenylalanine, the CDR3 is 15 amino acids long. Only the CDR3 part of the read is kept: 45 bases, read in frame from the first base. Trimming at the junction amounts to 4 bases on V and 9 bases on J, and the germline ends lie 20 bases apart.

This sample's treatment or condition label indicates: allogeneic hematopoietic cell transplantation with graft depleted of TCRalphabeta T cells and CD19 B cells. The transplant recipients were children given TCRalphabeta/CD19-depleted allogeneic hematopoietic cell grafts. The sample holds a few counts of this clonotype. What this receptor recognizes is not known. One base away there is no much larger clone; base qualities are not given. This sequence uses TRBV5-5 and TRBJ2-4, with TRBD2 tentatively as D gene (6 bases match). The sequencing here drew on PBMCs, mostly from graft donor cells, taken 360 days after TCRalphabeta/CD19-depleted stem cell transplant. The clonotype was recovered from a boy less than two years old who had a stem cell transplant for Wiskott-Aldrich syndrome, so the T cells may come from the graft donor. CDR3 region: CASSILRSPGGIQYF. The sequenced DNA: TGTGCCAGCAGCATACTCAGGTCCCCCGGGGGCATTCAGTACTTC.